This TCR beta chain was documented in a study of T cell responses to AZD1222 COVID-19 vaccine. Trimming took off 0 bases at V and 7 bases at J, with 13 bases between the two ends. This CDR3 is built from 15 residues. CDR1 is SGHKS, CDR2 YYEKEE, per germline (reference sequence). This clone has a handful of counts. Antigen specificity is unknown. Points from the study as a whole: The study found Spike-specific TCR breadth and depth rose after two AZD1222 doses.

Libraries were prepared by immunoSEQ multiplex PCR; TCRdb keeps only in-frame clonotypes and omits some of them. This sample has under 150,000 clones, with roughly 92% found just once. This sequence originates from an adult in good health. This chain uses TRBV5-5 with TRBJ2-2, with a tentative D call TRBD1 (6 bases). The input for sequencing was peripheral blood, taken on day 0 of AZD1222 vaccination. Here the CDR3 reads CASSLEGGYIGELFF. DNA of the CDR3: TGTGCCAGCAGCTTGGAAGGGGGTTATATCGGGGAGCTGTTTTTT.